Listed here are 15 T cell receptor beta chains from one sample, sequenced in a study of shared clonotypes between healthy human individuals. The repertoire was sequenced with immunoSEQ multiplex PCR; TCRdb's copy has only in-frame clones and lacks some. The profile shows around 2.5 million clones, roughly 93% of them singletons. The sequenced material came from naive CD4+ T cells from PBMCs. The subset denotes: CD45RA+ positively selected. All receptors come from a man aged 18 to 35 in good health. Some clones in this sample may be carry-over from other donors' samples.

The chain is built from TRBV11-2 and TRBJ2-2; D is undetermined. Germline CDR1 is SGHAT and CDR2 is FQNNGV. V was clipped by 5 bases and J by 5 bases, with 6 bases between them. The CDR3 totals 12 residues. In nucleotides, the CDR3 is TGTGCCAGCAGCCCCCGAACCGGGGAGCTGTTTTTT. Residues: CASSPRTGELFF.

The V and J genes are TRBV7-2 and TRBJ1-1; 10 positions agree with TRBD1. This CDR3 has 15 residues. The V segment lost 5 bases and the J segment 3 bases; nucleotides outside the gene matches: 6. Per germline, CDR1 SGHTA and CDR2 FQGNSA. For the CDR3, the DNA is TGTGCCAGCAGCACCCCCGGGACAGGGGACACTGAAGCTTTCTTT. Protein sequence: CASSTPGTGDTEAFF.

This chain connects TRBV19 to TRBJ2-2, with TRBD2 matching over 9 bases. The CDR3 totals 15 residues. V lost 7 bases to trimming and J lost 3 bases; unmatched junction nucleotides: 6. Per the germline V gene, CDR1 is LNHDA and CDR2 is SQIVND (reference sequence). CDR3 coding DNA: TGTGCCAGTAAATGGCGGGAGGGTTACACCGGGGAGCTGTTTTTT. Translation gives CASKWREGYTGELFF.

CDR3 sequence (DNA): TGTGCCAGCAGCTTAAGGCCGAAGGGACTAGCGGGATTTGACCAAGAGACCCAGTACTTC. This encodes CASSLRPKGLAGFDQETQYF. This chain connects TRBV7-7 to TRBJ2-5; TRBD2 agrees at 13 bases. Germline V gene lookup returns CDR1 SSHAT and CDR2 FNYEAQ (reference sequence). This CDR3 is 20 amino acids long. Trimming removed 2 bases from V and 0 bases from J; junction bases left unmatched: 12.

CDR3 DNA sequence: TGCGCCAGCAGCTTGGGTGGTTACTATGGCTACACCTTC. Protein: CASSLGGYYGYTF. The gene calls are TRBV5-1 and TRBJ1-2; the D is unclear. Germline V gene lookup returns CDR1 SGHRS and CDR2 YFSETQ. Trimming pared 0 bases from V and 3 bases from J, leaving 6 bases between. CDR3 length: 13 residues.

The chain links TRBV6-5 to TRBJ1-4, with D tentatively TRBD1 (5 bases). Trimming took off 0 bases at V and 10 bases at J, with 12 bases between the two ends. The V gene's germline CDR1 is MNHEY and CDR2 SVGAGI. The CDR3 extends over 14 amino acids. Here the CDR3 reads CASSYSPVGGKLFF. The DNA of the CDR3 is TGTGCCAGCAGTTACTCGCCCGTGGGGGGAAAACTGTTTTTT.

This rearrangement joins TRBV2 to TRBJ2-1; TRBD2 matches 11 bases. The CDR3 is 17 amino acids. Germline V lookup: CDR1 SNHLY, CDR2 FYNNEI. The J segment lost 5 bases and the V segment lost 6 bases, leaving 12 bases of the junction unmatched. CDR3 DNA sequence: TGTGCCAGCAGACCAACACTAGCGGGAGTAGTTCACAATGAGCAGTTCTTC. The encoded protein is CASRPTLAGVVHNEQFF.

J is TRBJ2-5 and V is TRBV7-8; maybe TRBD2 (5 bases). Between the trimmed V and J ends, which lost 5 bases and 5 bases, there was a span of 24 bases. This CDR3 spans 17 amino acids. CDR1 SGHVS and CDR2 FQNEAQ come from the germline V gene. The DNA for the CDR3 is TGTGCCAGCAGCCCCAGGAGGCAGGTTCTGCCCAAGGAGACCCAGTACTTC. Its translation: CASSPRRQVLPKETQYF.

CDR3 residues: CASSLGGWDEQFF. CDR3 in DNA: TGTGCCAGCAGCTTAGGTGGGTGGGATGAGCAGTTCTTC. The J gene is TRBJ2-1, the V gene TRBV11-2; D is ambiguous. Per the germline V gene, CDR1 is SGHAT and CDR2 is FQNNGV. V was clipped by 1 base and J by 8 bases, with 9 bases between them. CDR3 length equals 13 residues. Based on the CDR3 plus reference TRBV11-2 and TRBJ2-1, the full variable domain is EAGVAQSPRYKIIEKRQSVAFWCNPISGHATLYWYQQILGQGPKLLIQFQNNGVVDDSQLPKDRFSAERLKGVDSTLKIQPAKLEDSAVYLCASSLGGWDEQFFGPGTRLTVL.

The chain links TRBV6-1 to TRBJ1-5; D is unclear. Germline V gives CDR1 MNHNS, CDR2 SASEGT. The CDR3 covers 15 residues. Trimming stripped 0 bases from V and 6 bases from J, with 12 bases between. The CDR3 coding sequence is TGTGCCAGCAGTGAAGCGGGAGGTAGTAGTCAGCCCCAGCATTTT. Its protein product is CASSEAGGSSQPQHF.

The gene calls are TRBV19 and TRBJ1-1; 9 bases fit TRBD1. CDR3 size: 14 residues. The ends lost 8 bases at V and 4 bases at J; junction bases unmatched: 8. The V gene's germline CDR1 is LNHDA and CDR2 SQIVND (reference sequence). CDR3 coding DNA: TGTGCCAGTTTGACAGGGGGAGAGGTCACTGAAGCTTTCTTT. It specifies CASLTGGEVTEAFF.

This clone was seen just once. A junction boundary mismatches the germline segment, possibly from a read error. This chain joins TRBV7-9 and TRBJ2-5; tentative D call: TRBD2 (6 bases). Germline V gene lookup returns CDR1 SEHNR and CDR2 FQNEAQ (reference sequence). The CDR3 is made up of 15 amino acids. The CDR3 coding sequence is TGTGCCAGCAGCCTGCAGCGGGTGGGCCAAGAGGCCCAGTACTTC. Translation: CASSLQRVGQEAQYF.

To note about this clone: Other nucleotide sequences in the sample specify the same CDR3. The V call is TRBV28, the J call TRBJ1-2; no reliable D call. The germline gives CDR1 MDHEN, CDR2 SYDVKM. Trimming shortened V by 6 bases and J by 4 bases, and 12 bases separated the two germline ends. The CDR3 runs to 13 residues. The CDR3, as DNA: TGTGCCAGCAGCCTCACGGGCGGCTATGGCTACACCTTC. Amino acid sequence: CASSLTGGYGYTF.

The chain uses TRBV5-1 and TRBJ1-2, with D tentatively TRBD1 (6 bases). Germline V CDR1 and CDR2: SGHRS, YFSETQ. Trimming removed 0 bases from V and 2 bases from J, with 11 bases in between. The CDR3 runs to 15 residues. CDR3 region: CASSLARGHNYGYTF. In DNA, the CDR3 is TGCGCCAGCAGCTTGGCCCGGGGGCACAACTATGGCTACACCTTC.

This clone was counted once. Other DNA variants within this sample encode the same CDR3. This rearrangement joins TRBV10-3 to TRBJ1-5; D gene ambiguous. The V and J ends lost 4 bases and 4 bases respectively, with 5 bases between them. The CDR3 totals 12 residues. In germline, CDR1 is ENHRY, CDR2 SYGVKD. CDR3 sequence (DNA): TGTGCCATCAGTGTGGGTAATCAGCCCCAGCATTTT. Its protein is CAISVGNQPQHF.